The following is a T cell receptor (beta chain) sequence with its context. The sample is drawn from a study of OX40 agonist ivuxolimab in advanced cancers. At the level of the study: Patient treatment consisted of intravenous ivuxolimab administration every 2 weeks at 0.01 to 10 mg/kg.

V was cut by 1 base and J by 6 bases, with 9 bases left in between. Germline values: CDR1 SGHNT, CDR2 YENEEA. The CDR3 spans 13 residues. TCRdb keeps only in-frame clones here, not all; method: immunoSEQ multiplex PCR. The repertoire consists of 35,000 to 55,000 clones, with approximately 80% occurring once and the leading ten covering roughly 15%. The TCR was taken from an adult with an advanced solid tumor such as melanoma, head and neck, liver or kidney cancer. The J gene is TRBJ1-2, the V gene TRBV11-3; the D gene is possibly TRBD1 (6 bases). The sample was CD4+ or CD8+ T cells sorted from blood, taken in a trial of the OX40 agonist ivuxolimab. In DNA, the CDR3 is TGTGCCAGCAGCTTAGGAACAGGGAATGGCTACACCTTC. As protein: CASSLGTGNGYTF.